This TCR beta chain was obtained from a study of blood T cell repertoires in COVID-19. Overall study: PBMCs, B-cell-depleted T cells, or T cells provided the cDNA or gDNA that made up the material.

The V and J ends lost 4 bases and 7 bases respectively, with 12 bases between them. Germline CDR1 reads SGHRS; CDR2 reads YFSETQ. This CDR3 is 12 amino acids long. Participants were aged about 18 to 90 years, lived in over 20 US areas, and enrolled virtually. Participants were placed into cohorts based on the clinical history they reported. In the authors' workflow: The authors estimated nucleated cell counts from reference gene primer amplification. Data came from immunoSEQ multiplex PCR; TCRdb stores just in-frame clones and leaves some out. That table supplies the V and J calls and clone size; D and trimming were determined from the DNA. The sample records a few hundred thousand clones, roughly 89% being singletons.

The genes are TRBV5-1 and TRBJ2-7, with D possibly TRBD1 on 5 matching bases. The sequenced sample consisted of PBMCs or T cells enriched from blood (not recorded which). The sequence was collected from a woman between 18 and 29 years old with acute COVID-19. The CDR3 is CASSPEKGEQYF. In DNA form, the CDR3 reads TGCGCCAGCAGCCCCGAGAAGGGGGAGCAGTACTTC. The full variable domain, completed using reference TRBV5-1 and TRBJ2-7, is KAGVTQTPRYLIKTRGQQVTLSCSPISGHRSVSWYQQTPGQGLQFLFEYFSETQRNKGNFPGRFSGRQFSNSRSEMNVSTLELGDSALYLCASSPEKGEQYFGPGTRLTVT.